What follows are 7 T cell receptor beta chains derived from one specimen sequenced in a study of cytomegalovirus exposure and HLA in healthy donors. PCR was performed using 60 Vbeta and 13 Jbeta primers. Sequenced by immunoSEQ multiplex PCR; TCRdb stores in-frame clones only, minus some. The sample has about 130,000 clones, 66% seen once. Sequencing was done on a sample of PBMCs. Receptors were obtained from a human donor in good health.

This chain links TRBV5-1 with TRBJ1-2; 7 nucleotides align to TRBD1. This CDR3 has 15 residues. With 4 bases clipped from V and 0 bases from J, the junction kept 6 bases outside the gene matches. Germline V CDR1 and CDR2: SGHRS, YFSETQ. The CDR3 sequence is CASSVGTVPNYGYTF. CDR3 in DNA: TGCGCCAGCAGCGTTGGGACAGTCCCTAACTATGGCTACACCTTC.

The rearrangement links TRBV10-3 to TRBJ2-5, with D perhaps TRBD2 (5 bases). The DNA end lines up better with TRBJ2-7; the J call may be wrong. This CDR3 is 14 amino acids long. Germline loops: CDR1 ENHRY, CDR2 SYGVKD. The CDR3 loop reads CAISDQRPSYEQYF. The CDR3 nucleotides are TGTGCCATCAGTGATCAGCGGCCCTCCTACGAGCAGTACTTC.

The V and J genes are TRBV11-1 and TRBJ2-2, with 7 positions matching TRBD1. CDR3 size: 15 residues. V lost 5 bases to trimming and J lost 0 bases; unmatched junction nucleotides: 3. Germline CDR1 and CDR2: SGHAT and FQDESV (reference sequence). DNA for the CDR3: TGTGCCAGCAGCCCTGACAGGGCGAACACCGGGGAGCTGTTTTTT. Translated, it gives CASSPDRANTGELFF.

The genes are TRBV29-1 and TRBJ2-3; 12 nucleotides line up with TRBD2. CDR1 and CDR2 (germline): SQVTM, ANQGSEA. The J segment lost 2 bases and the V segment lost 3 bases, leaving 15 bases of the junction unmatched. The CDR3 covers 19 residues. The CDR3 sequence is CSVEAGASGRATFTDTQYF. In DNA, the CDR3 is TGCAGCGTTGAGGCGGGGGCTAGCGGGAGGGCTACCTTCACAGATACGCAGTATTTT.

V gene TRBV5-1 combines with J gene TRBJ1-5; D not certain. The CDR3 spans 13 residues. Trimming removed 2 bases at V and 9 bases at J, with 12 bases between. The germline V gene encodes CDR1 SGHRS and CDR2 YFSETQ. The CDR3: CASSLDPGAPQHF. Written as DNA, the CDR3 is TGCGCCAGCAGCTTAGATCCGGGAGCGCCCCAGCATTTT.

This clone was detected only a few times. The chain joins TRBV28 to TRBJ2-7, with 13 bases lining up with TRBD2. V shed 7 bases and J 4 bases; nucleotides not matched to a gene: 10. Germline V lookup: CDR1 MDHEN, CDR2 SYDVKM. The CDR3 consists of 16 residues. CDR3: CASTSWTSGRGYEQYF. In nucleotides, the CDR3 is TGTGCCAGCACCTCGTGGACTAGCGGGAGAGGGTACGAGCAGTACTTC.

CDR3 nucleotide sequence: TGTGCCAGCAGTACGCCATCAGTGTGGGAAAAACTGTTTTTT. The encoded protein is CASSTPSVWEKLFF. The V and J genes are TRBV28 and TRBJ1-4; unclear D gene. The CDR3 length is 14 residues. Trimming took 5 bases from V and 8 from J, leaving 15 bases between them. The germline V gene encodes CDR1 MDHEN and CDR2 SYDVKM.